These 13 T cell receptor beta chains originate from one sample sequenced in a study of shared T cell receptors in the human thymus. Here immunoSEQ multiplex PCR was the method, and the copy in TCRdb shows in-frame clones only, minus some. Of 600,000 to 900,000 clones detected, around 85% appear once; the ten largest clones hold around 0.01%. This sample also appeared in a second study, on human thymus T cells.

The sample consisted of thymocytes. Source of these receptors: a girl under three years old with a congenital heart defect.

This clone is a singleton in its sample. The chain links TRBV20-1 to TRBJ2-1; D is possibly TRBD2 (5 bases). CDR3 length: 11 amino acids. CDR1 is DFQATT, CDR2 SNEGSKA, per germline (reference sequence). V lost 5 bases and J 7 bases, leaving 9 bases between the germline ends. CDR3 residues: CSAPTRNEQFF. The CDR3 coding sequence is TGCAGTGCTCCAACTAGAAATGAGCAGTTCTTC.

The V call is TRBV6-1, the J call TRBJ2-5, with D possibly being TRBD1 (5 bases). V shed 3 bases and J shed 9 bases, with 11 bases lying between them. From germline, CDR1 is MNHNS and CDR2 SASEGT. The CDR3 extends over 12 amino acids. The CDR3 DNA sequence: TGTGCCAGCAGTGAGACGGGCAGGGCCCAGTACTTC. The encoded protein is CASSETGRAQYF.

The chain recombines TRBV2 with TRBJ2-6, with D perhaps TRBD2 (5 bases). The CDR3 totals 20 residues. V gave up 4 bases and J gave up 0 bases, with 22 bases separating them. CDR1 and CDR2 from the germline V gene are SNHLY and FYNNEI. CDR3 residues: CASSGPSGRKGSSGANVLTF. CDR3 in DNA: TGTGCCAGCAGTGGCCCAAGCGGAAGAAAAGGGTCCTCTGGGGCCAACGTCCTGACTTTC.

V usage is TRBV29-1 and J usage is TRBJ2-1, with TRBD1 matching 12 bases. The germline gives CDR1 SQVTM, CDR2 ANQGSEA. The CDR3 is 15 amino acids. Losses at the gene ends were 6 bases for V and 8 bases for J; bases not matched to a gene: 11. The DNA for the CDR3 is TGCAGCGTAGAACGAGGGACAGGGGGCCAGGATGAGCAGTTCTTC. It translates to CSVERGTGGQDEQFF.

V is TRBV10-3 and J is TRBJ2-3; 8 bases map to TRBD2. Losses at the gene ends were 8 bases for V and 0 bases for J; bases not matched to a gene: 4. CDR1 and CDR2 (germline): ENHRY, SYGVKD. The CDR3 loop spans 14 amino acids. CDR3: CAILAGQSTDTQYF. The CDR3 DNA follows: TGTGCCATCCTAGCGGGCCAAAGCACAGATACGCAGTATTTT.

The chain carries TRBV6-1 and TRBJ1-5, with 7 bases lining up with TRBD1. Germline V gene sequence: CDR1 MNHNS, CDR2 SASEGT. The CDR3 has 14 residues. V dropped 1 base and J dropped 7; count of bases not matched to a gene: 4. The CDR3 nucleotides read TGTGCCAGCAGTGAAGAAAGGGGGCAACAGCCCCAGCATTTT. Translation gives CASSEERGQQPQHF.

The chain recombines TRBV5-1 with TRBJ1-1; D is ambiguous. The CDR3 sequence is 14 residues long. Germline assignment: CDR1 SGHRS and CDR2 YFSETQ. V lost 0 bases and J 1 base, leaving 7 bases between the germline ends. The CDR3 nucleotides read TGCGCCAGCAGCTTGGTCGTAGAGAACACTGAAGCTTTCTTT. Translation gives CASSLVVENTEAFF.

The V call is TRBV9, the J call TRBJ2-3; 8 bases agree with TRBD2. The CDR3 contains 15 residues. CDR1 is SGDLS and CDR2 is YYNGEE in the germline V gene. Trimming at V came to 2 bases and at J to 0 bases, leaving 2 bases not matched to a gene. The chain's CDR3 is CASSVPSGSTDTQYF. The CDR3 DNA follows: TGTGCCAGCAGCGTCCCTAGCGGGAGCACAGATACGCAGTATTTT.

The chain is built from TRBV28 and TRBJ2-1, with 7 bases lining up with TRBD2. The V and J ends lost 6 bases and 6 bases, in that order; junction bases with no gene match: 2. The CDR3 covers 12 residues. Germline V gene data show CDR1 as MDHEN and CDR2 as SYDVKM. Here the CDR3 reads CASSTGGNEQFF. CDR3 nucleotides: TGTGCCAGCAGCACGGGGGGCAATGAGCAGTTCTTC.

V is TRBV6-5 and J is TRBJ2-1; D remains ambiguous. V was trimmed by 3 bases and J by 9 bases, leaving 9 bases between them. Per germline, CDR1 MNHEY and CDR2 SVGAGI. The CDR3 runs 12 residues. This CDR3 is CASSYPSGEQFF. CDR3 DNA sequence: TGTGCCAGCAGTTATCCCTCGGGTGAGCAGTTCTTC.

V is TRBV27 and J is TRBJ2-7; TRBD2 agrees at 7 bases. V was pared by 4 bases and J by 5 bases, with 14 bases of the junction left unmatched. CDR1 and CDR2 from the germline V gene are MNHEY and SMNVEV (reference sequence). The CDR3 sequence is 16 residues long. The CDR3 DNA follows: TGTGCCAGCAGTTCCAACGTTTGGGAGCGGGGAAACGAGCAGTACTTC. It encodes CASSSNVWERGNEQYF.

This chain joins TRBV7-6 and TRBJ2-7; maybe TRBD2 (7 bases). This CDR3 region has 15 residues. Trimming cost V 4 bases and J 0 bases, with 13 bases left between them. Per the germline V gene, CDR1 is SGHVS and CDR2 is FNYEAQ. CDR3 DNA: TGTGCCAGCAGCTGGGGGGGCCCCTACTCCTACGAGCAGTACTTC. Protein sequence: CASSWGGPYSYEQYF.

J is TRBJ1-3 and V is TRBV9; D perhaps matches TRBD1 (5 bases). The germline V gene encodes CDR1 SGDLS and CDR2 YYNGEE. The CDR3 length is 17 residues. Deletions cut 0 bases from V and 0 bases from J, with 13 bases between. CDR3 bases: TGTGCCAGCAGCGTAGTTGGACACCAAACCTCTGGAAACACCATATATTTT. Its protein is CASSVVGHQTSGNTIYF.